These 18 T cell receptor beta chains were sequenced from one sample in a study of blood T cell repertoires in COVID-19. Assay used: immunoSEQ multiplex PCR; TCRdb lists only in-frame clones, some missing. The sample lists 150,000 to 200,000 clones; over 80% were seen once. Sequencing input: PBMCs or T cells enriched from blood (not recorded which). The origin of the receptors is a woman aged 60-75 years who had recovered from COVID-19.

The chain couples TRBV28 to TRBJ1-6; no reliable D call. The CDR3 totals 14 residues. Between the trimmed V and J ends, which lost 6 bases and 7 bases, there was a span of 13 bases. Germline-derived CDR1 and CDR2 are MDHEN and SYDVKM. This chain's CDR3 is CASRPSSRNSPLHF. CDR3 DNA: TGTGCCAGCAGACCGTCAAGCAGGAATTCACCCCTCCACTTT.

The chain combines TRBV5-1 with TRBJ1-4; D is undetermined. V lost 2 bases and J lost 2, with 16 bases in between. CDR1 SGHRS and CDR2 YFSETQ come from the germline V gene. The length of the CDR3 is 17 residues. The CDR3 loop is CASSLEGNTATNEKLFF. In DNA form, the CDR3 reads TGCGCCAGCAGCTTAGAGGGTAATACTGCGACTAATGAAAAACTGTTTTTT.

J is TRBJ2-5 and V is TRBV28, with a tentative D call TRBD1 (6 bases). Between the trimmed V and J ends, which lost 6 bases and 0 bases, there was a span of 11 bases. CDR1 and CDR2 (germline): MDHEN, SYDVKM. The CDR3 sequence is 14 residues long. The CDR3 sequence: CASRSQGYQETQYF. The CDR3 DNA reads as TGTGCCAGCAGATCCCAGGGGTACCAAGAGACCCAGTACTTC.

The chain employs TRBV28 and TRBJ1-3; a weak D match, TRBD1 (5 bases). From germline, CDR1 is MDHEN and CDR2 SYDVKM. This CDR3 is built from 13 residues. Trimming shortened V by 6 bases and J by 3 bases, and 9 bases separated the two germline ends. CDR3 DNA sequence: TGTGCCAGCAGGCAGGGAGGTGGAAACACCATATATTTT. It encodes CASRQGGGNTIYF.

The chain joins TRBV5-1 to TRBJ2-7, with 8 bases identical to TRBD2. Germline loops: CDR1 SGHRS, CDR2 YFSETQ. V gave up 5 bases and J gave up 5 bases; unmatched junction bases: 12. The length of the CDR3 is 15 residues. CDR3 residues: CASRDEGTRGNEQYF. CDR3 coding DNA: TGCGCCAGCAGGGACGAAGGGACTAGGGGGAACGAGCAGTACTTC.

V usage is TRBV3-1 (or the pseudogene TRBV3-2) and J usage is TRBJ1-4; possibly TRBD1 for D (5 bases). The V end was cut by 2 bases, the J end by 4 bases, with 11 bases between. CDR1 LGHDT and CDR2 YNNKEL come from the germline V gene (reference sequence). The CDR3 covers 15 residues. The CDR3 DNA is TGTGCCAGCAGCCAATTGGACACTCTTAATGAAAAACTGTTTTTT. Its translation is CASSQLDTLNEKLFF.

CDR3 DNA sequence: TGTGCCAGCAGCTCGGGACAGGGGGGAGGTACTGAAGCTTTCTTT. This encodes CASSSGQGGGTEAFF. The chain links TRBV11-2 to TRBJ1-1, with TRBD1 matching over 11 bases. This CDR3 is built from 15 residues. Germline V gives CDR1 SGHAT, CDR2 FQNNGV. V dropped 4 bases and J dropped 5; count of bases not matched to a gene: 6.

The CDR3 here is CASSLKLLAGAGETQYF. Written as DNA, the CDR3 is TGTGCCAGCAGCTTAAAATTGTTAGCGGGAGCCGGAGAGACCCAGTACTTC. The chain combines TRBV7-2 with TRBJ2-5, with 9 bases aligning to TRBD2. The CDR3 is made up of 17 amino acids. Trimming at V came to 2 bases and at J to 4 bases, leaving 11 bases not matched to a gene. From germline, CDR1 is SGHTA and CDR2 FQGNSA.

This clone came up once. The J gene is TRBJ1-2, the V gene TRBV3-1 (or the pseudogene TRBV3-2); TRBD1 aligns across 7 bases. CDR1 is LGHDT, CDR2 YNNKEL, per germline (reference sequence). CDR3 length: 14 residues. V was pared by 1 base and J by 3 bases, with 2 bases of the junction left unmatched. The CDR3 reads CASSQVDRDYGYTF. CDR3 DNA: TGTGCCAGCAGCCAAGTAGACAGGGACTATGGCTACACCTTC.

J is TRBJ1-6 and V is TRBV2; 7 bases agree with TRBD1. Germline-derived CDR1 and CDR2 are SNHLY and FYNNEI. The CDR3 has 15 amino acids. V was clipped by 5 bases and J by 3 bases; unmatched bases: 4. In nucleotides, the CDR3 is TGTGCCAGCAGTCAGACAGGGAACTATAATTCACCCCTCCACTTT. Amino acids: CASSQTGNYNSPLHF.

J is TRBJ1-3 and V is TRBV18; 7 bases agree with TRBD1. CDR1 and CDR2 (germline): KGHSH, LQKENI. J gave up 2 bases and V 5 bases, and 3 bases lay outside the gene matches. This CDR3 region has 14 residues. CDR3 in amino acids: CASSTDRAGNTIYF. In DNA, the CDR3 is TGTGCCAGCTCAACCGACAGGGCTGGAAACACCATATATTTT.

The chain uses TRBV3-1 (or the pseudogene TRBV3-2) and TRBJ1-6, with 7 bases fitting TRBD1. Germline assignment: CDR1 LGHDT and CDR2 YNNKEL (reference sequence). This CDR3 has 15 amino acids. Losses at the gene ends were 1 base for V and 4 bases for J; bases not matched to a gene: 1. The CDR3 loop is CASSQGTGYNSPLHF. The CDR3 coding sequence is TGTGCCAGCAGCCAAGGGACAGGTTATAATTCACCCCTCCACTTT.

J is TRBJ2-1 and V is TRBV7-3, with 7 positions matching TRBD2. This CDR3 is built from 15 residues. The J segment lost 8 bases and the V segment lost 2 bases, leaving 9 bases of the junction unmatched. In germline, CDR1 is SGHTA, CDR2 FQGTGA. CDR3: CASSLAGVSSDEQFF. For the CDR3, the DNA is TGTGCCAGCAGCTTAGCGGGAGTGTCTAGTGATGAGCAGTTCTTC.

This rearrangement joins TRBV6-5 to TRBJ1-5; no clear D. V lost 9 bases to trimming and J lost 3 bases, with 9 bases between them. From germline, CDR1 is MNHEY and CDR2 SVGAGI. The CDR3 consists of 12 residues. The CDR3 spells CASRKNNQPQHF. The CDR3 DNA sequence: TGTGCCAGTAGAAAGAACAATCAGCCCCAGCATTTT.

This clone appeared a single time. J is TRBJ1-2 and V is TRBV20-1; 7 bases match TRBD1. Germline CDR1 and CDR2: DFQATT and SNEGSKA (reference sequence). V was clipped by 4 bases and J by 9 bases; unmatched bases: 2. The CDR3 consists of 10 residues. Here the CDR3 reads CSAKGARYTF. DNA of the CDR3: TGCAGTGCTAAGGGGGCCCGCTACACCTTC.

The chain is built from TRBV7-9 and TRBJ1-4; D call uncertain. Per the germline V gene, CDR1 is SEHNR and CDR2 is FQNEAQ (reference sequence). The length of the CDR3 is 14 residues. Trimming took off 6 bases at V and 3 bases at J, with 11 bases between the two ends. The CDR3 region has the DNA TGTGCCAGCAGTAATACGGGGTCTAATGAAAAACTGTTTTTT. Protein: CASSNTGSNEKLFF.

J is TRBJ2-7 and V is TRBV5-4; 14 bases map to TRBD2. This CDR3 has 16 residues. Germline CDR1 is SGHNT and CDR2 is YYREEE (reference sequence). Trimming removed 4 bases from V and 5 bases from J; junction bases left unmatched: 8. The CDR3 DNA reads as TGTGCCAGCAGCCCGGGACTAGCGGGAGCTGGGGACGAGCAGTACTTC. As protein: CASSPGLAGAGDEQYF.

The chain recombines TRBV28 with TRBJ2-3; the match to TRBD2 covers 7 bases. CDR1 is MDHEN and CDR2 is SYDVKM in the germline V gene. The CDR3 is 15 amino acids. V gave up 2 bases and J gave up 2 bases; unmatched junction bases: 4. The CDR3 spells CASSLASGYTDTQYF. In nucleotides, the CDR3 is TGTGCCAGCAGTTTAGCTAGCGGATACACAGATACGCAGTATTTT.